This entry is about one TCR beta chain. Its antigen is as yet unknown. This record belongs to a study of T-cell memory formation after mild COVID-19. Study outcomes and limitations: Shrinking CD4+ clones were chiefly CM and EM; CD8+ ones were chiefly EMRA.

The CDR3 has 13 amino acids. The ends were cut back, 5 bases at V and 5 bases at J, with 12 bases in the middle. A single record per CDR3 protein comes from TCRdb applying MiXCR to the 5' RACE reads. The sample yields around 340,000 distinct CDR3 sequences, roughly 13% seen once. Sequenced material: PBMCs or a T cell subset sorted from them (not recorded which). This chain links TRBV12-3 or TRBV12-4 with TRBJ2-5, with TRBD2 as a possible D gene (7 bases). The TCR originated in a man between 18 and 29 years old who had mild COVID-19 (a few samples of this study predate the infection). Cell type and time point are not known. The CDR3 spells CASSVGGAETQYF. Written as DNA, the CDR3 is TGTGCCAGCAGTGTGGGGGGGGCCGAGACCCAGTACTTC.